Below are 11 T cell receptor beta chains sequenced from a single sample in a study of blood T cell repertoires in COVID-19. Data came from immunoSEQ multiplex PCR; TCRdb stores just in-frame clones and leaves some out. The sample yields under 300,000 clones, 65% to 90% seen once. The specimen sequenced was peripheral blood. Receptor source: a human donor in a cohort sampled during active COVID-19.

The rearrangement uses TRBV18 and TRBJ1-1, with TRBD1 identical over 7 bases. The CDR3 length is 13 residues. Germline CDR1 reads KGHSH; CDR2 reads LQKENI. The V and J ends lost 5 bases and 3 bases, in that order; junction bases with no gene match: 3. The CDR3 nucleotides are TGTGCCAGCTCATCGGGACAGTACACTGAAGCTTTCTTT. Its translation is CASSSGQYTEAFF.

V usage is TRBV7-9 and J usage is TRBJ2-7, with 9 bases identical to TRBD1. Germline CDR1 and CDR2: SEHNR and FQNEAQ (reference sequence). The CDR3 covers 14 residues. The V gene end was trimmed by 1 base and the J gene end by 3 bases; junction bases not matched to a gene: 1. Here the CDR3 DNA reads TGTGCCAGCAGCTTAGGGGGACAGGGCTACGAGCAGTACTTC. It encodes CASSLGGQGYEQYF.

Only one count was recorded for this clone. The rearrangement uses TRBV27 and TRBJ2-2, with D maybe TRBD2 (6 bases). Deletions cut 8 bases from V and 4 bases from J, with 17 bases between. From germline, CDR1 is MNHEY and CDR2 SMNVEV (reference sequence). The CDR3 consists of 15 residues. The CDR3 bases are TGTGCCAGCGGAAGGGACTTCAGCCTCACCGGGGAGCTGTTTTTT. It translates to CASGRDFSLTGELFF.

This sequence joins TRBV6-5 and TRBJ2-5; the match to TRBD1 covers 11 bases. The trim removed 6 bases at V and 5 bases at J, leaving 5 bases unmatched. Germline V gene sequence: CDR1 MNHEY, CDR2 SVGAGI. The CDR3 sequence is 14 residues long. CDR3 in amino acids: CASRMDRGPETQYF. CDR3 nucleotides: TGTGCCAGCAGGATGGACAGGGGGCCGGAGACCCAGTACTTC.

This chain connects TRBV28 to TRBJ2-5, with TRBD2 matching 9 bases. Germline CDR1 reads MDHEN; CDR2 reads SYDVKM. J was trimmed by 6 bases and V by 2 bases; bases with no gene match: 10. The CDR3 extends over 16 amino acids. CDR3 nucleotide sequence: TGTGCCAGCAGTTTAGCGGGGGGGCGGAGGACTCAGACCCAGTACTTC. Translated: CASSLAGGRRTQTQYF. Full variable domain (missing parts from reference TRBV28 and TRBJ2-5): DVKVTQSSRYLVKRTGEKVFLECVQDMDHENMFWYRQDPGLGLRLIYFSYDVKMKEKGDIPEGYSVSREKKERFSLILESASTNQTSMYLCASSLAGGRRTQTQYFGPGTRLLVL.

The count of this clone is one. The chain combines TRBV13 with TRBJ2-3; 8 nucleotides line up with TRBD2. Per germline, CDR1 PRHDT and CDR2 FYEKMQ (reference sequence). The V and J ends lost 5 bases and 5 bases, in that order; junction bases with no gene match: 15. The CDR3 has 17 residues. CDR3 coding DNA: TGTGCCAGCAGCCCGATAACTAGCGGATTTTTCAGAGATACGCAGTATTTT. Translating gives CASSPITSGFFRDTQYF. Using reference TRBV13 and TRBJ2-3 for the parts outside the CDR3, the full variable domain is AAGVIQSPRHLIKEKRETATLKCYPIPRHDTVYWYQQGPGQDPQFLISFYEKMQSDKGSIPDRFSAQQFSDYHSELNMSSLELGDSALYFCASSPITSGFFRDTQYFGPGTRLTVL.

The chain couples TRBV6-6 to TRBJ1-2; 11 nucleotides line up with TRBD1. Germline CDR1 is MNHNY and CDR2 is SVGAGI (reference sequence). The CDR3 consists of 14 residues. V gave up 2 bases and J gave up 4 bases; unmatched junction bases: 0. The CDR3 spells CASSYGTGGYGYTF. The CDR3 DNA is TGTGCCAGCAGTTACGGGACAGGGGGCTATGGCTACACCTTC.

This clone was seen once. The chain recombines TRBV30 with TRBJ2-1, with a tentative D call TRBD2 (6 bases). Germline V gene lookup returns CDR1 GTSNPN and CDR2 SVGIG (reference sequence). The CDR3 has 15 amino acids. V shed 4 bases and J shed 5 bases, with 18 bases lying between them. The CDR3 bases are TGTGCCTGGACTAGCGCGGGACTCTTAAACAATGAGCAGTTCTTC. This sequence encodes CAWTSAGLLNNEQFF.

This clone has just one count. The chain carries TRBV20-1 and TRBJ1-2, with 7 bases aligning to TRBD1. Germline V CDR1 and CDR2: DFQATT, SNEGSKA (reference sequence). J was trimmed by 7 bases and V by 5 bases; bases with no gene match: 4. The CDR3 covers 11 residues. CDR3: CSALQGFGYTF. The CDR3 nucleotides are TGCAGTGCTTTACAGGGGTTTGGCTACACCTTC.

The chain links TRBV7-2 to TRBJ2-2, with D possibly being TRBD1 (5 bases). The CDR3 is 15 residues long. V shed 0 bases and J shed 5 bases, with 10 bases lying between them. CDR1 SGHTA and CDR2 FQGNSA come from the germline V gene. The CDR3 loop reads CASSLAPTETGELFF. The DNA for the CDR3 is TGTGCCAGCAGCTTAGCCCCGACAGAGACCGGGGAGCTGTTTTTT.

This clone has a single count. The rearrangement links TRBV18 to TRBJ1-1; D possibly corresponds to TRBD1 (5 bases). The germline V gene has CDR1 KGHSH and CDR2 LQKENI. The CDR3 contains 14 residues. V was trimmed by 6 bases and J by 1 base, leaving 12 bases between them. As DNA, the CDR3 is TGTGCCAGCTCGCAGGGTTTAGGGAACACTGAAGCTTTCTTT. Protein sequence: CASSQGLGNTEAFF. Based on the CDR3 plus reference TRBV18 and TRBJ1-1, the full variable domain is NAGVMQNPRHLVRRRGQEARLRCSPMKGHSHVYWYRQLPEEGLKFMVYLQKENIIDESGMPKERFSAEFPKEGPSILRIQQVVRGDSAAYFCASSQGLGNTEAFFGQGTRLTVV.